This passage covers 29 T cell receptor beta chains from one sample sequenced in a study of identical twins. One entry per CDR3 protein, called by TCRdb with MiXCR from the 5' RACE reads. This table has hundreds of thousands of distinct CDR3 sequences, less than 9.5% appearing once. Sequencing used memory (CD45RO+) T cells sorted from blood. All receptors derive from a woman under 30 in good health.

This clonotype showed up many times. The rearrangement links TRBV5-1 to TRBJ2-2; TRBD2 matches at 10 bases. CDR1 and CDR2 from the germline V gene are SGHRS and YFSETQ. J gave up 4 bases and V 1 base, and 7 bases lay outside the gene matches. CDR3 length: 17 amino acids. The CDR3 DNA reads TGCGCCAGCAGCTTGCGACTAGCGGGTACGGGCACCGGGGAGCTGTTTTTT. This sequence encodes CASSLRLAGTGTGELFF.

As to this clonotype: This may come from a read error, since a much larger clone is one base off. The chain joins TRBV12-3 or TRBV12-4 to TRBJ2-3; a possible D gene is TRBD1 (5 bases). The CDR3 sequence is 14 residues long. CDR3 DNA: TGTGCCAGCAGTTTGACAGCGCACACAGATACGCAGTGTTTT. This translates into CASSLTAHTDTQCF.

This clonotype was counted ten times or more. The chain is built from TRBV12-3 or TRBV12-4 and TRBJ2-1; D is undetermined. V lost 3 bases and J 9 bases, leaving 9 bases between the germline ends. This CDR3 has 12 residues. The CDR3 DNA reads TGTGCCAGCAGTTTGCGGCAGGCTGAGCAGTTCTTC. Translated, it gives CASSLRQAEQFF.

The rearrangement uses TRBV27 and TRBJ2-1; possibly TRBD1 for D (6 bases). Deletions cut 7 bases from V and 4 bases from J, with 11 bases between. Germline CDR1 reads MNHEY; CDR2 reads SMNVEV (reference sequence). The CDR3 extends over 13 amino acids. The CDR3 loop is CASKARGYNEQFF. For the CDR3, the DNA is TGTGCCAGCAAGGCCAGGGGTTACAATGAGCAGTTCTTC.

This clonotype is medium-sized (0.01 to 0.1%) in the sample. The V gene is TRBV5-1, the J gene TRBJ2-1; 10 bases map to TRBD2. The V gene end was trimmed by 0 bases and the J gene end by 5 bases; junction bases not matched to a gene: 2. Germline CDR1 and CDR2: SGHRS and YFSETQ. The CDR3 is 15 residues long. CDR3 protein: CASSLVLAGNNEQFF. The DNA for the CDR3 is TGCGCCAGCAGCTTGGTACTAGCGGGAAACAATGAGCAGTTCTTC.

V gene TRBV7-8 combines with J gene TRBJ2-7, with D possibly matching TRBD2 (6 bases). The germline V and J ends were trimmed by 1 base and 0 bases, with 10 bases remaining between them. The CDR3 totals 15 residues. CDR1 and CDR2 from the germline V gene are SGHVS and FQNEAQ. The CDR3: CASSLGREVSYEQYF. CDR3 in DNA: TGTGCCAGCAGCTTAGGGCGGGAAGTCTCCTACGAGCAGTACTTC.

This clonotype was recorded many times. The chain links TRBV7-2 to TRBJ1-4, with unresolved D. Germline assignment: CDR1 SGHTA and CDR2 FQGNSA. V lost 5 bases and J 6 bases, leaving 13 bases between the germline ends. The CDR3 consists of 14 residues. CDR3 DNA: TGTGCCAGCAGCCACTCAGGTGTCGATGAAAAACTGTTTTTT. It codes for CASSHSGVDEKLFF.

This clonotype was counted between two and nine times. This chain links TRBV27 with TRBJ1-1; D possibly corresponds to TRBD1 (5 bases). Germline V gene data show CDR1 as MNHEY and CDR2 as SMNVEV (reference sequence). This CDR3 comprises 13 residues. V was trimmed by 5 bases and J by 8 bases, leaving 15 bases between them. CDR3 in DNA: TGTGCCAGCAGTCCCGGGGGGTTCGGGGAAGCTTTCTTT. It translates to CASSPGGFGEAFF.

The chain employs TRBV5-1 and TRBJ2-3; possibly TRBD1 or TRBD2 for D (5 bases each). Trimming shortened V by 6 bases and J by 1 base, and 12 bases separated the two germline ends. The CDR3 is made up of 14 amino acids. Per the germline V gene, CDR1 is SGHRS and CDR2 is YFSETQ. The CDR3 DNA reads as TGCGCCAGCAAGTTCCTGGGGGGCACAGATACGCAGTATTTT. It is translated as CASKFLGGTDTQYF.

This clonotype occurred many times. An end of the junction differs from the germline gene, which may be a read error. This chain joins TRBV7-7 and TRBJ2-2; 8 bases are a match to TRBD2. Germline V gene lookup returns CDR1 SSHAT and CDR2 FNYEAQ (reference sequence). The length of the CDR3 is 15 residues. CDR3 amino acids: CASSSGGPGTGELFF. Here the CDR3 DNA reads TGTGCTAGCAGCTCGGGGGGGCCCGGGACCGGGGAGCTGTTTTTT.

This clonotype was found a few times. The rearrangement uses TRBV7-7 and TRBJ2-5; D unresolved. The CDR3 has 14 amino acids. CDR1 SSHAT and CDR2 FNYEAQ come from the germline V gene (reference sequence). V was cut by 4 bases and J by 5 bases, with 14 bases left in between. The DNA of the CDR3 is TGTGCCAGCAGCTCTTCATCGGCTTGGGAGACCCAGTACTTC. Protein product: CASSSSSAWETQYF.

This clonotype was counted at least ten times. V gene TRBV20-1 combines with J gene TRBJ1-5; D is perhaps TRBD1 (5 bases). Trimming left V 3 bases short and J 7 bases short, with 13 bases between. CDR1 is DFQATT, CDR2 SNEGSKA, per germline (reference sequence). The CDR3 consists of 13 residues. CDR3 DNA sequence: TGCAGTGCTAGGGGCACAGAGGGGCAGCCCCAGCATTTT. This sequence encodes CSARGTEGQPQHF.

The chain combines TRBV6-1 with TRBJ2-1; TRBD2 matches 8 bases. CDR1 and CDR2 (germline): MNHNS, SASEGT. There are 14 residues in the CDR3. V was pared by 6 bases and J by 4 bases, with 5 bases of the junction left unmatched. The CDR3 sequence: CASSPGLVYNEQFF. CDR3 bases: TGTGCCAGCAGCCCGGGACTAGTGTACAATGAGCAGTTCTTC.

This clonotype came up a few times. The chain has TRBV9 and TRBJ2-1, with 10 nucleotides matching TRBD2. Germline V gives CDR1 SGDLS, CDR2 YYNGEE. V lost 1 base, J lost 7 bases, and 5 bases stayed unmatched. The CDR3 has 15 amino acids. The CDR3 coding sequence is TGTGCCAGCAGCGTACGGGCTAGCGGGAGTAATGAGCAGTTCTTC. Protein product: CASSVRASGSNEQFF. The full variable domain, with the rest looked up from reference TRBV9 and TRBJ2-1, is DSGVTQTPKHLITATGQRVTLRCSPRSGDLSVYWYQQSLDQGLQFLIQYYNGEERAKGNILERFSAQQFPDLHSELNLSSLELGDSALYFCASSVRASGSNEQFFGPGTRLTVL.

In this sample, this clonotype turned up a few times. This chain joins TRBV20-1 and TRBJ1-1; D gene ambiguous. CDR1 is DFQATT, CDR2 SNEGSKA, per germline (reference sequence). V was cut by 8 bases and J by 1 base, with 11 bases left in between. The CDR3 is 12 residues long. The chain's CDR3 is CSSLYQNTEAFF. CDR3 coding DNA: TGCAGTTCCCTGTACCAGAACACTGAAGCTTTCTTT.

Only a few counts were recorded for this clonotype. This chain connects TRBV25-1 to TRBJ2-7, with no clear D. This CDR3 is built from 11 residues. V lost 10 bases to trimming and J lost 0 bases, with 7 bases between them. Germline V lookup: CDR1 MGHDK, CDR2 SYGVNS. CDR3 sequence: CATLISYEQYF. DNA for the CDR3: TGTGCCACCCTGATCTCCTACGAGCAGTACTTC.

This clonotype turned up a few times. The chain couples TRBV29-1 to TRBJ2-7; a weak D match, TRBD1 (5 bases). V was pared by 4 bases and J by 5 bases, with 12 bases between. This CDR3 region has 12 residues. The V gene's germline CDR1 is SQVTM and CDR2 ANQGSEA. CDR3 bases: TGCAGCGTTGGGGGCCAGGGTAACGAGCAGTACTTC. Protein product: CSVGGQGNEQYF.

The rearrangement joins TRBV5-6 to TRBJ2-7; a weak D match, TRBD2 (6 bases). The CDR3 has 16 residues. Trimming pared 4 bases from V and 2 bases from J, leaving 19 bases between. Germline CDR1 and CDR2: SGHDT and YYEEEE. The CDR3 sequence: CASSMPGNSGAYEQYF. CDR3 coding DNA: TGTGCCAGCAGCATGCCTGGGAACTCGGGGGCCTACGAGCAGTACTTC.

This clonotype has only a few counts. Here the CDR3 reads CASRGEQETQYF. DNA of the CDR3: TGTGCCAGCAGGGGCGAGCAAGAGACCCAGTACTTC. The chain couples TRBV2 to TRBJ2-5, with D hard to call. CDR3 length: 12 amino acids. Per the germline V gene, CDR1 is SNHLY and CDR2 is FYNNEI. The V end lost 6 bases, the J end lost 2 bases, and 7 bases lay between the germline ends.

This clonotype showed up just a few times. The rearrangement uses TRBV3-1 and TRBJ2-3; 10 bases fit TRBD2. J was trimmed by 6 bases and V by 3 bases; bases with no gene match: 3. Germline CDR1 reads LGHDT; CDR2 reads YNNKEL (reference sequence). CDR3 length: 14 residues. CDR3 nucleotides: TGTGCCAGCAGCCATCTAGCGGGGGCCGATACGCAGTATTTT. This translates into CASSHLAGADTQYF.

The J gene is TRBJ2-2, the V gene TRBV3-1; D gene ambiguous. The CDR3 runs to 13 residues. Germline-derived CDR1 and CDR2 are LGHDT and YNNKEL (reference sequence). V was trimmed by 0 bases and J by 5 bases, leaving 4 bases between them. The CDR3 spells CASSQDVTGELFF. The DNA for the CDR3 is TGTGCCAGCAGCCAAGATGTTACCGGGGAGCTGTTTTTT.

J is TRBJ2-1 and V is TRBV7-3; 8 nucleotides agree with TRBD2. With V trimmed by 3 bases and J by 3 bases, 4 bases remained unmatched. The CDR3 is 15 amino acids. In germline, CDR1 is SGHTA, CDR2 FQGTGA. In DNA, the CDR3 is TGTGCCAGCAGCTTTAGCCTAGCGGGCTACAATGAGCAGTTCTTC. Translation: CASSFSLAGYNEQFF.

This clonotype has ten or more counts. V usage is TRBV7-7 and J usage is TRBJ2-5, with a tentative D call TRBD1 (5 bases). The CDR3 has 13 amino acids. V lost 2 bases to trimming and J lost 3 bases, with 7 bases between them. Germline V gene lookup returns CDR1 SSHAT and CDR2 FNYEAQ (reference sequence). The CDR3 sequence is CASSLRGKETQYF. In nucleotides, the CDR3 is TGTGCCAGCAGCTTAAGGGGAAAAGAGACCCAGTACTTC.

This clonotype was seen a few times. This sequence joins TRBV3-1 and TRBJ2-3; the match to TRBD2 covers 7 bases. Looked up from germline, CDR1 is LGHDT and CDR2 is YNNKEL (reference sequence). Losses at the gene ends were 6 bases for V and 0 bases for J; bases not matched to a gene: 9. This CDR3 region has 16 residues. CDR3 DNA: TGTGCCAGCAGTCGAATACTAGCGCTGAGCACAGATACGCAGTATTTT. Encoded protein: CASSRILALSTDTQYF.

Ten or more counts support this clonotype. This rearrangement joins TRBV29-1 to TRBJ2-1, with unresolved D. CDR3 length: 11 residues. CDR1 is SQVTM and CDR2 is ANQGSEA in the germline V gene. V lost 7 bases and J lost 8, with 12 bases in between. The CDR3 bases are TGCAGCGCCCCAAAGAGCGATGAGCAGTTCTTC. It encodes CSAPKSDEQFF.

In this sample, this clonotype turned up once. The chain links TRBV15 to TRBJ2-7; D ambiguous. Trimming removed 0 bases from V and 0 bases from J, with 12 bases in between. This CDR3 has 16 amino acids. The germline gives CDR1 LNHNV, CDR2 YYDKDF (reference sequence). The CDR3: CATSRDFDLSSYEQYF. CDR3 in DNA: TGTGCCACCAGCAGAGATTTTGACTTGAGCTCCTACGAGCAGTACTTC. The full variable domain, rest sourced from reference TRBV15 and TRBJ2-7, is DAMVIQNPRYQVTQFGKPVTLSCSQTLNHNVMYWYQQKSSQAPKLLFHYYDKDFNNEADTPDNFQSRRPNTSFCFLDIRSPGLGDTAMYLCATSRDFDLSSYEQYFGPGTRLTVT.

This clonotype occurred a few times. CDR3 amino acids: CASSWTSNYGYTF. CDR3 DNA: TGTGCCAGCAGTTGGACCAGTAACTATGGCTACACCTTC. V usage is TRBV25-1 and J usage is TRBJ1-2, with no clear D. Trimming cost V 5 bases and J 1 base, with 8 bases left between them. Germline V lookup: CDR1 MGHDK, CDR2 SYGVNS. CDR3 length: 13 amino acids.

The J gene is TRBJ1-2, the V gene TRBV12-3 or TRBV12-4, with 8 bases lining up with TRBD1. V gave up 0 bases and J gave up 8 bases; unmatched junction bases: 5. The CDR3 runs to 14 residues. Here the CDR3 reads CASSLAMTGEGYTF. The CDR3 bases are TGTGCCAGCAGTTTAGCTATGACAGGGGAAGGCTACACCTTC.

CDR3 amino acids: CSARDHGDTQYF. CDR3 DNA sequence: TGCAGTGCTAGAGATCATGGAGATACGCAGTATTTT. V and J are TRBV20-1 and TRBJ2-3; D remains ambiguous. V was pared by 0 bases and J by 5 bases, with 6 bases between. Germline V gives CDR1 DFQATT, CDR2 SNEGSKA (reference sequence). The CDR3 runs 12 residues.